This T cell receptor (beta chain) was recorded in a study of T-cell memory formation after mild COVID-19. Study-wide context: Clusters of TCRs were largely donor specific.

Findings and caveats of the study: There were some responding clones in pre-infection memory, which suggested that cross-reactive memory had joined. Clones that got smaller from day 15 to 85 had even CD4/CD8, while clones growing later tipped toward CD4+.

Germline CDR1 MNHNS, CDR2 SASEGT. V dropped 7 bases and J dropped 9 bases, with 22 bases sitting between them. The CDR3 totals 15 residues. As regards this clonotype: Its antigen is unidentified.

TCRdb reprocessed the 5' RACE reads via MiXCR and lists one record per CDR3 protein. The sample includes some 210,000 distinct CDR3 sequences, around 19% seen only once; the top ten take 2.4%. The sample was PBMCs or a T cell subset sorted from them (not recorded which). The sequence was collected from an adult woman who had mild COVID-19 (a few samples of this study predate the infection). Cell type and time point are not known. The chain uses TRBV6-1 and TRBJ2-1, with D perhaps TRBD2 (6 bases). CDR3 sequence: CASTHRLDVSPEQFF. In DNA, the CDR3 is TGTGCCAGCACCCACCGACTAGATGTTTCCCCTGAGCAGTTCTTC.